The 16 T cell receptor beta chains below come from one sample, sequenced in a study of cytomegalovirus exposure and HLA in healthy donors. Produced via immunoSEQ multiplex PCR; TCRdb's table is partial and in-frame only. The data contain 55,000 to 75,000 clones, roughly 92% of them singletons. Source material: PBMCs. The receptor source for this set is a man between 18 and 29 years old in good health and CMV-seropositive.

The V gene is TRBV7-2, the J gene TRBJ1-4; the D gene is possibly TRBD1 (5 bases). Germline CDR1 SGHTA, CDR2 FQGNSA. The CDR3 has 12 residues. Trimming left V 5 bases short and J 10 bases short, with 11 bases between. This CDR3 is CASSPGPSKLFF. The CDR3 DNA follows: TGTGCCAGCAGCCCAGGGCCATCAAAACTGTTTTTT.

The rearrangement links TRBV5-1 to TRBJ2-5; TRBD2 agrees at 7 bases. V lost 4 bases and J lost 1; bases outside the gene matches: 7. The germline V gene has CDR1 SGHRS and CDR2 YFSETQ. This CDR3 contains 15 residues. For the CDR3, the DNA is TGCGCCAGCAGCCGCGAGGGAGGGATCCAAGAGACCCAGTACTTC. Translating it yields CASSREGGIQETQYF.

The V gene is TRBV28, the J gene TRBJ2-7; 7 positions agree with TRBD1. Looked up from germline, CDR1 is MDHEN and CDR2 is SYDVKM. This CDR3 has 15 amino acids. Trimming removed 8 bases from V and 2 bases from J; junction bases left unmatched: 12. This chain's CDR3 is CASGTRTGIPYEQYF. CDR3 in DNA: TGTGCCAGCGGAACACGGACAGGAATTCCCTACGAGCAGTACTTC.

The count of this clone is one. This chain uses TRBV30 with TRBJ2-5; 8 positions agree with TRBD2. The CDR3 contains 14 residues. CDR1 GTSNPN and CDR2 SVGIG come from the germline V gene (reference sequence). The junction had 9 bases not matched to a gene; V was cut back by 4 bases and J by 5 bases. The DNA of the CDR3 is TGTGCCTGGAACGATGGCGGGAGGAGGGAGACCCAGTACTTC. It is translated as CAWNDGGRRETQYF.

The rearrangement joins TRBV29-1 to TRBJ2-7; D is ambiguous. In germline, CDR1 is SQVTM, CDR2 ANQGSEA. The CDR3 is 11 residues long. The DNA for the CDR3 is TGCAGTATTTGGCAGTCCTACGAGCAGTACTTC. Translating gives CSIWQSYEQYF.

The chain couples TRBV6-6 to TRBJ1-1; 8 bases fit TRBD1. The CDR3 consists of 13 residues. From germline, CDR1 is MNHNY and CDR2 SVGAGI (reference sequence). V lost 6 bases to trimming and J lost 2 bases; unmatched junction nucleotides: 2. In nucleotides, the CDR3 is TGTGCCAGCAGCGACAGGGGAAACACTGAAGCTTTCTTT. It is translated as CASSDRGNTEAFF.

The chain employs TRBV10-1 and TRBJ2-1, with 7 nucleotides matching TRBD2. The CDR3 totals 20 residues. The germline gives CDR1 WNHNN, CDR2 SYGVQD (reference sequence). J lost 0 bases, V lost 7 bases, and 21 bases had no gene match. The CDR3 region is CASTELEGSGPGSSYNEQFF. The CDR3 DNA reads TGCGCCAGCACCGAACTTGAGGGTAGCGGGCCCGGGAGCTCCTACAATGAGCAGTTCTTC.

V is TRBV19 and J is TRBJ2-1, with TRBD2 as a possible D gene (6 bases). CDR1 is LNHDA, CDR2 SQIVND, per germline (reference sequence). This CDR3 spans 13 amino acids. V was pared by 6 bases and J by 4 bases, with 10 bases between. For the CDR3, the DNA is TGTGCCAGTAGGCCGGGACTGTACAATGAGCAGTTCTTC. Amino acid sequence: CASRPGLYNEQFF.

The chain couples TRBV15 to TRBJ2-6, with a possible D match to TRBD1 (5 bases). V lost 4 bases and J lost 0, with 7 bases in between. The germline gives CDR1 LNHNV, CDR2 YYDKDF (reference sequence). There are 15 residues in the CDR3. In DNA form, the CDR3 reads TGTGCCACCAGCAAAGACAGCTCTGGGGCCAACGTCCTGACTTTC. It yields the protein CATSKDSSGANVLTF.

This chain links TRBV4-1 with TRBJ1-5; no clear D. The CDR3 has 13 amino acids. Germline CDR1 and CDR2: MGHRA and YSYEKL. Deletions cut 1 base from V and 7 bases from J, with 8 bases between. CDR3 bases: TGCGCCAGCAGCCAAGTGACTCTCCAGCCCCAGCATTTT. Amino acids: CASSQVTLQPQHF.

V is TRBV9 and J is TRBJ2-7; D call uncertain. V was shortened by 0 bases and J by 3 bases, with 10 bases between the two germline ends. Germline assignment: CDR1 SGDLS and CDR2 YYNGEE. The CDR3 is 14 residues long. CDR3 sequence reads: CASSVAADNYEQYF. In DNA form, the CDR3 reads TGTGCCAGCAGCGTAGCCGCAGATAACTACGAGCAGTACTTC.

The rearrangement links TRBV7-3 to TRBJ1-3, with D uncertain. The V and J ends lost 2 bases and 8 bases respectively, with 13 bases between them. Germline CDR1 is SGHTA and CDR2 is FQGTGA. This CDR3 comprises 14 residues. The CDR3 loop reads CASSLDGLLDTIYF. The CDR3 DNA reads as TGTGCCAGCAGCTTAGATGGACTATTGGACACCATATATTTT.

The CDR3 DNA is TGTGCCAGCAGCGTAGGTCCCTCCCCGGGGAAGAACACTGAAGCTTTCTTT. This encodes CASSVGPSPGKNTEAFF. J is TRBJ1-1 and V is TRBV9; D is undetermined. Germline V gene data show CDR1 as SGDLS and CDR2 as YYNGEE. This CDR3 contains 17 residues. Trimming left V 0 bases short and J 1 base short, with 16 bases between.

This chain joins TRBV4-2 and TRBJ2-3; 9 bases agree with TRBD2. Germline V lookup: CDR1 LGHNA, CDR2 YNFKEQ. The CDR3 has 16 residues. Trimming at V came to 0 bases and at J to 4 bases, leaving 5 bases not matched to a gene. Written as DNA, the CDR3 is TGTGCCAGCAGCCAAGAGGGTAGCGGGAGCTCAGATACGCAGTATTTT. Protein: CASSQEGSGSSDTQYF.

The chain is built from TRBV5-1 and TRBJ2-7; D remains unclear. The CDR3 consists of 14 residues. Trimming removed 3 bases at V and 5 bases at J, with 15 bases between. Germline CDR1 SGHRS, CDR2 YFSETQ. As DNA, the CDR3 is TGCGCCAGCAGCTCCGAGGCGAACACCCACGAGCAGTACTTC. Translation: CASSSEANTHEQYF.

This clone was seen just once. The rearrangement uses TRBV29-1 and TRBJ1-2; possibly TRBD1 for D (5 bases). The CDR3 totals 11 residues. The germline V gene encodes CDR1 SQVTM and CDR2 ANQGSEA. Trimming cost V 5 bases and J 8 bases, with 12 bases left between them. The CDR3 loop is CSVSLGGGYTF. The CDR3 DNA follows: TGCAGCGTTTCCCTGGGGGGAGGCTACACCTTC.